This TCR beta chain was identified in a study of blood T cell repertoires in COVID-19. Study overall: Sites across the United States, Italy and Spain contributed samples from acute and convalescent COVID-19. T cells, B-cell-depleted T cells, or PBMCs supplied cDNA or gDNA.

Germline CDR1 reads SGHVS; CDR2 reads FNYEAQ. This CDR3 comprises 14 residues. Trimming pared 3 bases from V and 4 bases from J, leaving 11 bases between. Original handling: Reference gene primers were amplified, and this amplification served to estimate nucleated cell counts. The table came from immunoSEQ multiplex PCR; TCRdb's copy has only in-frame clones and leaves some out. The V and J calls and clone size were taken over from that table, and D and trimming were inferred from the DNA. Of 15,000 or so clones in the sample, around 75% were seen once. This receptor was taken from a man in his sixties with acute or convalescent COVID-19. What was sequenced was peripheral blood. V and J are TRBV7-6 and TRBJ2-3; weak D call: TRBD2 (5 bases). This chain's CDR3 is CASSLVGVSDTQYF. The CDR3 DNA follows: TGTGCCAGCAGCTTGGTGGGAGTATCAGATACGCAGTATTTT. The full variable domain, completed using reference TRBV7-6 and TRBJ2-3, is GAGVSQSPRYKVTKRGQDVALRCDPISGHVSLYWYRQALGQGPEFLTYFNYEAQQDKSGLPNDRFSAERPEGSISTLTIQRTEQRDSAMYRCASSLVGVSDTQYFGPGTRLTVL.